One and the same sample provided the 21 T cell receptor beta chains below, sequenced in a study of patients and donors after allogeneic stem cell transplantation. TCRdb recomputed calls from the RT-PCR reads with MiXCR, one row per CDR3 protein. Among around 90,000 distinct CDR3 sequences listed, roughly 48% were seen once. Sequencing was done on a sample of blood, either unsorted or a sorted T cell fraction (not recorded which). The receptor set was obtained from a human donor who was either an allogeneic HSCT recipient or a stem cell or donor lymphocyte infusion donor (not recorded which). It is not recorded whose cells these are; they may come from a transplant donor.

J is TRBJ1-1 and V is TRBV5-1, with no clear D. Germline lookup yields CDR1 SGHRS and CDR2 YFSETQ. This CDR3 region has 13 residues. The germline V and J ends were trimmed by 4 bases and 4 bases, with 11 bases remaining between them. DNA for the CDR3: TGCGCCAGCAGCGTGGAGTTGGGCACTGAAGCTTTCTTT. Translated: CASSVELGTEAFF.

This chain joins TRBV4-3 and TRBJ2-1, with 12 nucleotides matching TRBD2. The length of the CDR3 is 16 residues. CDR1 is LGHNA and CDR2 is YSLEER in the germline V gene. Trimming took 2 bases from V and 5 from J; bases not matched to a gene: 4. The DNA for the CDR3 is TGCGCCAGCAGCCAACGGCTAGCGGGGGGGGACAATGAGCAGTTCTTC. Amino acids: CASSQRLAGGDNEQFF.

The sample holds a few counts of this clonotype. The rearrangement links TRBV5-1 to TRBJ1-1; possible D gene TRBD1, 5 bases. Between the trimmed V and J ends, which lost 0 bases and 0 bases, there was a span of 9 bases. In germline, CDR1 is SGHRS, CDR2 YFSETQ. This CDR3 is 15 amino acids long. This CDR3 is CASSLDGHLNTEAFF. CDR3 coding DNA: TGCGCCAGCAGCTTGGATGGACATTTGAACACTGAAGCTTTCTTT.

The gene calls are TRBV7-2 and TRBJ2-1; TRBD2 matches at 8 bases. The CDR3 has 15 amino acids. V lost 3 bases, J lost 4 bases, and 5 bases stayed unmatched. Germline V gene data show CDR1 as SGHTA and CDR2 as FQGNSA. The CDR3: CASSFPTSDYNEQFF. In DNA form, the CDR3 reads TGTGCCAGCAGCTTTCCGACTAGCGATTACAATGAGCAGTTCTTC.

The chain carries TRBV28 and TRBJ2-3; D may be TRBD2 (5 bases). The germline V gene encodes CDR1 MDHEN and CDR2 SYDVKM. The CDR3 sequence is 15 residues long. V was pared by 5 bases and J by 6 bases, with 18 bases between. For the CDR3, the DNA is TGTGCCAGCAGTCTCCATGCCGGGGTTTCGGATACGCAGTATTTT. Amino acid sequence: CASSLHAGVSDTQYF.

This clonotype was found a few times. The chain carries TRBV7-9 and TRBJ1-1; D unresolved. Germline V lookup: CDR1 SEHNR, CDR2 FQNEAQ (reference sequence). Trimming took off 2 bases at V and 1 base at J, with 5 bases between the two ends. The CDR3 extends over 13 amino acids. CDR3 in amino acids: CASSLWGNTEAFF. CDR3 sequence (DNA): TGTGCCAGCAGCTTATGGGGGAACACTGAAGCTTTCTTT. Using reference TRBV7-9 and TRBJ1-1 for the parts outside the CDR3, the full variable domain is DTGVSQNPRHKITKRGQNVTFRCDPISEHNRLYWYRQTLGQGPEFLTYFQNEAQLEKSRLLSDRFSAERPKGSFSTLEIQRTEQGDSAMYLCASSLWGNTEAFFGQGTRLTVV.

The chain employs TRBV12-3 or TRBV12-4 and TRBJ1-3, with unresolved D. This CDR3 spans 12 amino acids. Trimming took off 8 bases at V and 0 bases at J, with 5 bases between the two ends. CDR3 bases: TGTGCCAGCTCGCGCTCTGGAAACACCATATATTTT. Its protein is CASSRSGNTIYF.

In DNA, the CDR3 is TGCGCCAGCAGCCCGGGGGATACAGGGTCCAACTATGGCTACACCTTC. Protein: CASSPGDTGSNYGYTF. The rearrangement joins TRBV5-1 to TRBJ1-2; a weak D match, TRBD1 (6 bases). Germline CDR1 reads SGHRS; CDR2 reads YFSETQ. V was clipped by 4 bases and J by 2 bases, with 18 bases between them. The CDR3 covers 16 residues.

This rearrangement joins TRBV7-9 to TRBJ2-1, with 10 bases that match TRBD2. Germline lookup yields CDR1 SEHNR and CDR2 FQNEAQ (reference sequence). This CDR3 is 17 amino acids long. With V trimmed by 5 bases and J by 6 bases, 13 bases remained unmatched. The CDR3 loop is CASSEIRIAGGINEQFF. The CDR3 nucleotides read TGTGCCAGCAGCGAGATTAGAATAGCGGGAGGCATCAATGAGCAGTTCTTC.

The genes are TRBV6-2 or TRBV6-3 and TRBJ1-1, with a weak D call TRBD1 (5 bases). Germline assignment: CDR1 MNHEY and CDR2 SVGEGT. The V and J ends lost 2 bases and 1 base respectively, with 5 bases between them. This CDR3 region has 13 residues. The CDR3 region has the DNA TGTGCCAGCAGTTACACAGGGAACACTGAAGCTTTCTTT. Protein: CASSYTGNTEAFF.

The V gene is TRBV29-1, the J gene TRBJ1-2, with D maybe TRBD1 (6 bases). The germline V gene has CDR1 SQVTM and CDR2 ANQGSEA. The CDR3 is made up of 14 amino acids. V gave up 5 bases and J gave up 6 bases, with 19 bases separating them. This CDR3 is CSVLPPQGINGYTF. The DNA for the CDR3 is TGCAGCGTTCTGCCACCCCAGGGGATCAATGGCTACACCTTC.

This clonotype was counted a few times. The rearrangement uses TRBV29-1 and TRBJ1-1; 7 bases fit TRBD1. Per the germline V gene, CDR1 is SQVTM and CDR2 is ANQGSEA. Unmatched junction bases numbered 6, after V lost 2 bases and J lost 0 bases. CDR3 size: 15 residues. The DNA for the CDR3 is TGCAGCGTTGAATCCGCGGACAGGTTGAACACTGAAGCTTTCTTT. It encodes CSVESADRLNTEAFF.

This chain uses TRBV27 with TRBJ1-2; TRBD1 matches 7 bases. The CDR3 runs to 14 residues. With 3 bases clipped from V and 3 bases from J, the junction kept 4 bases outside the gene matches. Germline values: CDR1 MNHEY, CDR2 SMNVEV (reference sequence). The CDR3: CASSLTGMYYGYTF. The CDR3 nucleotides read TGTGCCAGCAGTTTGACAGGGATGTACTATGGCTACACCTTC.

CDR3 coding DNA: TGCGCCAGCAGCCAGGACTTCAGGGATGGCTACACCTTC. Its protein is CASSQDFRDGYTF. The chain combines TRBV5-1 with TRBJ1-2, with D perhaps TRBD1 (5 bases). CDR3 length: 13 residues. Germline values: CDR1 SGHRS, CDR2 YFSETQ. V lost 4 bases and J lost 6, with 13 bases in between.

The table lists this clonotype with a few counts. The J gene is TRBJ1-5, the V gene TRBV6-5; D is uncertain. Trimming took off 5 bases at V and 9 bases at J, with 17 bases between the two ends. There are 14 residues in the CDR3. Germline-derived CDR1 and CDR2 are MNHEY and SVGAGI. The CDR3: CASSPERTRGPQHF. The CDR3 DNA is TGTGCCAGCAGTCCCGAAAGGACTAGAGGGCCCCAGCATTTT.

The rearrangement uses TRBV7-2 and TRBJ2-1; 9 bases fit TRBD2. This CDR3 has 15 amino acids. V lost 5 bases and J lost 5; bases outside the gene matches: 7. Germline V gene lookup returns CDR1 SGHTA and CDR2 FQGNSA. The CDR3 sequence is CASSAVAGDHNEQFF. CDR3 coding DNA: TGTGCCAGCAGCGCTGTAGCGGGAGATCACAATGAGCAGTTCTTC.

This clonotype was observed a few times. The chain uses TRBV5-5 and TRBJ1-1; 9 positions agree with TRBD1. With 4 bases clipped from V and 8 bases from J, the junction kept 9 bases outside the gene matches. Germline lookup yields CDR1 SGHKS and CDR2 YYEKEE (reference sequence). This CDR3 has 14 amino acids. The CDR3 nucleotides read TGTGCCAGCAGCCCCGGGACAGGGTATTCCGAAGCTTTCTTT. Residues: CASSPGTGYSEAFF.

A few counts support this clonotype. The gene calls are TRBV7-6 and TRBJ1-3, with 7 positions matching TRBD1. V trimming: 1 base; J trimming: 4 bases; junction bases outside the gene matches: 7. This CDR3 comprises 16 residues. Germline CDR1 is SGHVS and CDR2 is FNYEAQ. CDR3 in DNA: TGTGCCAGCAGCTTAGGCGCCTACAGGGGAGGAAACACCATATATTTT. Translating it yields CASSLGAYRGGNTIYF.

The chain employs TRBV7-9 and TRBJ1-1; D remains ambiguous. CDR1 and CDR2 (germline): SEHNR, FQNEAQ (reference sequence). Trimming removed 5 bases at V and 0 bases at J, with 10 bases between. The CDR3 sequence is 14 residues long. CDR3 amino acids: CASSPKRLNTEAFF. As DNA, the CDR3 is TGTGCCAGCAGCCCCAAGAGGCTGAACACTGAAGCTTTCTTT.

This chain links TRBV7-8 with TRBJ1-2, with 9 bases that match TRBD1. Losses at the gene ends were 5 bases for V and 5 bases for J; bases not matched to a gene: 6. In germline, CDR1 is SGHVS, CDR2 FQNEAQ. The CDR3 covers 14 residues. CDR3 sequence reads: CASSPRTGAYGYTF. CDR3 sequence (DNA): TGTGCCAGCAGCCCCCGGACAGGGGCTTATGGCTACACCTTC.

A single count supports this clonotype. This rearrangement joins TRBV4-2 to TRBJ1-1, with D perhaps matching TRBD1 (5 bases). The CDR3 spans 14 residues. V lost 6 bases and J 4 bases, leaving 15 bases between the germline ends. Germline V gives CDR1 LGHNA, CDR2 YNFKEQ. CDR3 nucleotide sequence: TGTGCCAGCAGTGATTTGGGGGTAGGCACTGAAGCTTTCTTT. This encodes CASSDLGVGTEAFF.